Ten or more counts support the clone carrying this TCR beta chain. Its antigen is unknown. The sample comes from a study of neurological immune-mediated disorders. Study conclusions and caveats: Neither clinical nor MRI features were found to be associated with the multiple sclerosis repertoire cluster.

Germline V gene data show CDR1 as DFQATT and CDR2 as SNEGSKA (reference sequence). V shed 4 bases and J shed 6 bases, with 10 bases lying between them. The CDR3 contains 12 residues. TCRdb processed the 5' RACE reads anew with MiXCR; each CDR3 protein has one entry. The table records about 62,000 distinct CDR3 sequences, around 4.8% of them present only once. The clonotype was recovered from a woman in her forties or fifties with multiple sclerosis. The rearrangement uses TRBV20-1 and TRBJ2-1, with no clear D. Source material: PBMCs. The chain's CDR3 is CSAIIIPNEQFF. In DNA, the CDR3 is TGCAGTGCTATAATAATTCCCAATGAGCAGTTCTTC.